Below, one TCR beta chain is given with its context. CDR3 length: 13 residues. Trimming removed 3 bases from V and 8 bases from J, with 11 bases in between. CDR1 is LNHDA and CDR2 is SQIVND in the germline V gene (reference sequence). TCRdb's copy holds only in-frame clones and misses some; the assay was immunoSEQ multiplex PCR. The sample lists around 76,000 clones; approximately 80% were seen once. The data belong to a study of T cell clones after liver transplantation. The sample was CD4+ T cells from blood, taken 12 months after liver transplant. The source of this sequence is a human patient who received a liver transplant. T cells may partly derive from the graft donor. The V and J genes are TRBV19 and TRBJ2-1; TRBD2 might be the D (5 bases). The CDR3 DNA is TGTGCCAGTAGTATGTCTAGCTTGCATGAGCAGTTCTTC. It specifies CASSMSSLHEQFF.